The following is a TCR beta chain sequence with its context. This record comes from a study of shared clonotypes between healthy human individuals. About the study: A couple of women and three men aged 18 to 49 made up the donors. For every donor, three CD4 naive, three CD4 memory, two CD8 naive and one CD8 memory plates were used.

Researchers divided each subset's genomic DNA evenly across several immunoSEQ plates. In the original analysis: Quality scores were absent from the junction-only immunoSEQ sequences, so filtering differed. Sequencing was performed with immunoSEQ multiplex PCR; in TCRdb, only in-frame clones are kept and a portion is missing. V and J calls and clone size are copied from that table; D and trimming were computed from the DNA. The sample gives hundreds of thousands of clones, roughly 73% of which show up once; 1.5% to 2% is in the top ten. CDR1 is LGHNA, CDR2 YNFKEQ, per germline. The V gene lost 4 bases and the J gene lost 0 bases, with 12 bases spanning the gap. The CDR3 is 16 residues long.

This chain uses TRBV4-2 with TRBJ2-2; a possible D gene is TRBD2 (6 bases). Material for sequencing was memory CD4+ T cells sorted from blood. Subset: CD45RA-negative fraction. The clonotype originates from a woman in her twenties or thirties in good health. Written as DNA, the CDR3 is TGTGCCAGCAGCCCTGGGACTGTCACGAACACCGGGGAGCTGTTTTTT. This encodes CASSPGTVTNTGELFF.